A selection of T cell receptor beta chains follows, all from one sample in a study of blood T cells in healthy people across ages. TCRdb re-called the 5' RACE reads with MiXCR, one entry per CDR3 protein. Here the sample spans around 2 million distinct CDR3 sequences, about two fifths being singletons. Material for sequencing was blood. The receptors come from a human donor in good health. Each CDR3 is given with its conserved first and last residue. The order of the fields is D gene, V gene, J gene, clone size, CDR3 protein, CDR3 DNA. D genes are given only for firm matches. Not every row has a clone size; where given, it reads once, few, many or a size class.

>-|TRBV20-1|TRBJ1-2|-
CSASGGPDGYGYTF
TGCAGTGCTAGCGGGGGGCCCGACGGCTACGGCTACACCTTC
>-|TRBV4-2|TRBJ1-1|-
CASSPFRRETEAFF
TGTGCCAGCAGCCCCTTTAGGAGGGAAACTGAAGCTTTCTTT
>TRBD1|TRBV20-1|TRBJ2-7|-
CSARVPGQGYEQYF
TGCAGTGCTAGAGTACCGGGACAGGGATACGAGCAGTACTTC
>TRBD2|TRBV18|TRBJ2-1|-
CASSRGSGGTYNEQFF
TGTGCCAGCTCACGCGGGAGCGGGGGCACCTACAATGAGCAGTTCTTC
>-|TRBV7-2|TRBJ1-1|-
CASSRFHRNTEAFF
TGTGCCAGCAGCCGCTTCCACAGGAACACTGAAGCTTTCTTT
>TRBD1|TRBV5-5|TRBJ2-2|-
CASSWTGSVAELFF
TGTGCCAGCAGCTGGACAGGGTCTGTTGCGGAGCTGTTTTTT
>TRBD2|TRBV28|TRBJ2-5|-
CASSSPGERGRETQYF
TGTGCCAGCAGTTCCCCTGGGGAGCGGGGGCGGGAGACCCAGTACTTC
>TRBD2|TRBV29-1|TRBJ2-1|few
CSVEDPSGGGNEQFF
TGCAGCGTTGAAGACCCTAGCGGGGGGGGCAATGAGCAGTTCTTC
>-|TRBV20-1|TRBJ2-3|-
CSAQTSTDTQYF
TGCAGTGCTCAGACTAGCACAGATACGCAGTATTTT
>TRBD1|TRBV6-6|TRBJ1-6|-
CASSYPPGQGDSPLHF
TGTGCCAGCAGTTACCCACCGGGACAGGGGGATTCACCCCTCCACTTT
>-|TRBV29-1|TRBJ2-3|-
CSVRRTLTNTQYF
TGCAGCGTTCGTAGAACCCTCACAAATACGCAGTATTTT
>TRBD1|TRBV7-9|TRBJ1-4|-
CASSSTRQGRNEKLFF
TGTGCCAGCAGCTCTACGCGACAGGGACGTAATGAAAAACTGTTTTTT
>TRBD1|TRBV7-9|TRBJ1-4|few
CASSGQGAEEKLFF
TGTGCCAGCAGCGGACAGGGGGCTGAGGAAAAACTGTTTTTT
>-|TRBV2|TRBJ2-2|-
CASKLEPGVTGELFF
TGTGCCAGCAAGTTGGAGCCGGGGGTTACCGGGGAGCTGTTTTTT
>-|TRBV9|TRBJ1-5|-
CASSVSSHSNQPQHF
TGTGCCAGCAGCGTTAGCAGTCATAGCAATCAGCCCCAGCATTTT
>TRBD2|TRBV12-3/TRBV12-4|TRBJ2-3|once
CASSEQLALADVQYF
TGTGCCAGCAGTGAACAACTAGCGTTGGCAGATGTGCAGTATTTT
>TRBD2|TRBV24-1|TRBJ2-5|many
CATSDLSFAGVETQYF
TGTGCCACCAGTGATTTGAGCTTTGCGGGGGTGGAGACCCAGTACTTC
>-|TRBV6-2/TRBV6-3|TRBJ2-3|-
CASRDPGLDAQYF
TGTGCCAGCAGAGATCCGGGACTCGATGCGCAGTATTTT
>-|TRBV29-1|TRBJ2-3|-
CSVEGGWDSTDTQYF
TGCAGCGTTGAAGGGGGCTGGGATAGCACAGATACGCAGTATTTT
>-|TRBV5-1|TRBJ1-2|-
CASSLHRDKYYTF
TGCGCCAGCAGCTTGCACCGGGACAAATACTACACCTTC
>TRBD1|TRBV5-4|TRBJ2-1|-
CASSKDRVRALNEQFF
TGTGCCAGCAGCAAGGACAGGGTCAGAGCCCTCAATGAGCAGTTCTTC
>-|TRBV15|TRBJ1-4|once
CATSRVAGLNEKLFF
TGTGCCACCAGCAGAGTTGCAGGACTTAATGAAAAACTGTTTTTT
>TRBD2|TRBV6-6|TRBJ2-5|-
CASSYWLAGVEETQYF
TGTGCCAGCAGTTACTGGTTAGCGGGGGTTGAAGAGACCCAGTACTTC
>-|TRBV29-1|TRBJ1-2|few
CSVAPDRQYYGYTF
TGCAGCGTTGCCCCGGACAGACAGTATTATGGCTACACCTTC
>-|TRBV7-3|TRBJ2-7|many
CASSLTGGDSYEQYF
TGTGCCAGCAGCTTAACAGGTGGGGACTCCTACGAGCAGTACTTC
>-|TRBV28|TRBJ1-1|-
CASSIPDEAFF
TGTGCCAGCAGTATCCCGGATGAAGCTTTCTTT
>TRBD1|TRBV7-8|TRBJ2-7|-
CASSSFRGQGYEQYF
TGTGCCAGCAGCTCATTCCGGGGACAGGGATACGAGCAGTACTTC
>TRBD2|TRBV11-2|TRBJ2-5|few
CASSPDLLAGGLETQYF
TGTGCCAGCAGCCCCGACCTTTTAGCGGGGGGGCTGGAGACCCAGTACTTC
>TRBD2|TRBV20-1|TRBJ2-1|-
CSARDLRGGYNEQFF
TGCAGTGCTAGAGATCTTCGCGGGGGGTACAATGAGCAGTTCTTC
>TRBD2|TRBV6-5|TRBJ2-5|-
CASSYQGLAGTSQETQYF
TGTGCCAGCAGTTACCAGGGACTAGCGGGGACCTCCCAAGAGACCCAGTACTTC
>-|TRBV6-2/TRBV6-3|TRBJ2-5|-
CASSNPHHIGQTEQETQYF
TGTGCCAGCAGTAACCCTCACCATATTGGACAGACAGAGCAAGAGACCCAGTACTTC
>-|TRBV9|TRBJ2-7|few
CASSVGRGLNEQYF
TGTGCCAGCAGCGTAGGTAGGGGGTTGAACGAGCAGTACTTC
>-|TRBV20-1|TRBJ2-1|few
CSVSRENEQFF
TGCAGTGTCAGCAGAGAGAATGAGCAGTTCTTC
>-|TRBV7-2|TRBJ1-2|-
CASSWTVFNYGYTF
TGTGCCAGCAGCTGGACAGTTTTCAACTATGGCTACACCTTC
>-|TRBV6-1|TRBJ1-1|-
CASSEYRNTEAFF
TGTGCCAGCAGTGAATACAGGAACACTGAAGCTTTCTTT
>-|TRBV20-1|TRBJ2-5|-
CSARVGGGQQETQYF
TGCAGTGCTAGAGTGGGGGGGGGCCAACAAGAGACCCAGTACTTC
>TRBD2|TRBV27|TRBJ2-1|-
CASSLTSGRASSYNEQFF
TGTGCCAGCAGTTTAACTAGCGGGAGAGCCAGCTCCTACAATGAGCAGTTCTTC
>-|TRBV7-2|TRBJ2-7|few
CASSLMWDSMYEQYF
TGTGCCAGCAGCTTAATGTGGGACTCAATGTACGAGCAGTACTTC